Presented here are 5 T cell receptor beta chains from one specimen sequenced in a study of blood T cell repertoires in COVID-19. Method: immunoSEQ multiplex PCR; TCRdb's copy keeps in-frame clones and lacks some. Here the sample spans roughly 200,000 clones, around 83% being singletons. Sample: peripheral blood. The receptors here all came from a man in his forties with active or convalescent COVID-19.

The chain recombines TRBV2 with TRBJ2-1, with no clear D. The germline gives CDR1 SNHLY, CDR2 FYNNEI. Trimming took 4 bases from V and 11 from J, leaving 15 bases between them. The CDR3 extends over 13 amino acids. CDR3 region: CASSVSLLVKQFF. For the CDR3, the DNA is TGTGCCAGCAGTGTGAGTCTATTGGTAAAGCAGTTCTTC.

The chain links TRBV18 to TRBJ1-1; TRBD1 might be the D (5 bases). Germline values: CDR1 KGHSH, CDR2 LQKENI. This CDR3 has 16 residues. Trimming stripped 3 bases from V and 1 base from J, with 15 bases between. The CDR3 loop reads CASSPAAGRSNTEAFF. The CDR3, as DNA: TGTGCCAGCTCACCCGCGGCAGGGAGGTCGAACACTGAAGCTTTCTTT.

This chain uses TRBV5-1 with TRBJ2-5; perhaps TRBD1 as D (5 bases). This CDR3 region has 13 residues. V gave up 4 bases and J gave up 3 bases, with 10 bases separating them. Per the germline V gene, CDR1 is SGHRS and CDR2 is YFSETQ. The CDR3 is CASSLSREETQYF. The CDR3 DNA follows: TGCGCCAGCAGCCTCAGCAGGGAAGAGACCCAGTACTTC.

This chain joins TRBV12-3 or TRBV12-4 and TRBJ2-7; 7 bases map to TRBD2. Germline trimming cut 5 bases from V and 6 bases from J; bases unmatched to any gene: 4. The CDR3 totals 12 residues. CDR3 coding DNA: TGTGCCAGCAGTAATCCGGGGGGCGAGCAGTACTTC. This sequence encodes CASSNPGGEQYF.

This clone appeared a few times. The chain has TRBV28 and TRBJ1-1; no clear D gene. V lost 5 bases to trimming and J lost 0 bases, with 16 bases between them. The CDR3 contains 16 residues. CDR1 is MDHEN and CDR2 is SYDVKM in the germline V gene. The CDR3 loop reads CASSPLSNAMNTEAFF. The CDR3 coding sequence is TGTGCCAGCAGTCCACTTTCGAACGCTATGAACACTGAAGCTTTCTTT.